The 25 T cell receptor beta chains below all came from one sample that was sequenced in a study of T cells after yellow fever vaccination. TCRdb independently ran MiXCR on the 5' RACE reads; one entry per CDR3 protein. The sample holds 300,000 to 400,000 distinct CDR3 sequences, almost 4% seen once. Sequenced here: PBMCs, sampled 5 days after the yellow fever booster vaccination. The origin of the receptors is a man aged 18 to 35 who received the YFV17D yellow fever vaccine.

This rearrangement joins TRBV4-1 to TRBJ1-2; TRBD1 is a possible D gene (5 bases). The length of the CDR3 is 18 residues. Germline V CDR1 and CDR2: MGHRA, YSYEKL. The V gene lost 0 bases and the J gene lost 4 bases, with 21 bases spanning the gap. CDR3 nucleotides: TGCGCCAGCAGCCAAGAACCTCAGAAAGGGACCTATTCCTATGGCTACACCTTC. It yields the protein CASSQEPQKGTYSYGYTF.

This clonotype was detected a few times. The rearrangement uses TRBV6-5 and TRBJ2-7; D uncertain. CDR1 and CDR2 from the germline V gene are MNHEY and SVGAGI. Trimming pared 3 bases from V and 5 bases from J, leaving 17 bases between. CDR3 length: 15 amino acids. CDR3: CASSYSAVLIDEQYV. The CDR3 coding sequence is TGTGCCAGCAGTTATTCGGCAGTTTTAATAGACGAGCAGTACGTC.

This clonotype was seen a few times. The chain recombines TRBV13 with TRBJ2-1, with D maybe TRBD1 (6 bases). V was trimmed by 5 bases and J by 4 bases, leaving 15 bases between them. The CDR3 is 15 residues long. The germline gives CDR1 PRHDT, CDR2 FYEKMQ (reference sequence). CDR3 region: CASSPRDQGYNEQFF. The CDR3 nucleotides are TGTGCCAGCAGCCCTCGGGATCAGGGGTACAATGAGCAGTTCTTC.

This clonotype was recorded at least ten times. This sequence joins TRBV7-2 and TRBJ1-6, with a possible D match to TRBD1 (5 bases). The germline V gene has CDR1 SGHTA and CDR2 FQGNSA. The CDR3 extends over 16 amino acids. With 2 bases removed from V and 13 bases from J, the gap between germline ends came to 21 bases. CDR3 DNA sequence: TGTGCCAGCAGCTTATTCCCCCCCTTCTCTCGGGGGCCCCTCCACTTT. This codes for CASSLFPPFSRGPLHF.

This clonotype was counted ten times or more. The chain links TRBV9 to TRBJ2-3; tentative D call: TRBD1 (5 bases). Germline V gene data show CDR1 as SGDLS and CDR2 as YYNGEE. Trimming took 4 bases from V and 0 from J, leaving 12 bases between them. The CDR3 covers 15 residues. In nucleotides, the CDR3 is TGTGCCAGCAGCCCACCGACAGCGAGCACAGATACGCAGTATTTT. Translating it yields CASSPPTASTDTQYF.

In this sample, this clonotype turned up many times. The J gene is TRBJ1-1, the V gene TRBV6-2 or TRBV6-3; 7 bases align to TRBD1. V lost 7 bases to trimming and J lost 10 bases; unmatched junction nucleotides: 12. The germline V gene has CDR1 MNHEY and CDR2 SVGEGT. CDR3 size: 13 residues. CDR3 in amino acids: CASNQDRQGGAFF. The DNA for the CDR3 is TGTGCCAGCAACCAGGATCGACAGGGTGGAGCTTTCTTT.

This clonotype has a count of ten or more. The chain joins TRBV6-5 to TRBJ2-2, with 9 positions matching TRBD1. The trim removed 2 bases at V and 6 bases at J, leaving 1 base unmatched. CDR1 and CDR2 (germline): MNHEY, SVGAGI. The CDR3 totals 14 residues. The CDR3 reads CASSYRDRAGELFF. CDR3 DNA: TGTGCCAGCAGTTACCGGGACAGGGCCGGGGAGCTGTTTTTT.

This clonotype has a handful of counts. The gene calls are TRBV5-1 and TRBJ2-3; TRBD1 is a possible D gene (6 bases). The V end was cut by 4 bases, the J end by 3 bases, with 21 bases between. CDR1 and CDR2 (germline): SGHRS, YFSETQ. The CDR3 is made up of 17 amino acids. The CDR3 nucleotides read TGCGCCAGCAGCCTCCCCTGGGACACCCAGGGGACAGATACGCAGTATTTT. As protein: CASSLPWDTQGTDTQYF.

Only a few counts were recorded for this clonotype. V usage is TRBV6-5 and J usage is TRBJ2-3; D remains unclear. Trimming removed 6 bases from V and 2 bases from J, with 15 bases in between. The CDR3 has 15 amino acids. From germline, CDR1 is MNHEY and CDR2 SVGAGI. CDR3: CASSKTPAYTDTQYF. The DNA of the CDR3 is TGTGCCAGCAGCAAAACCCCGGCGTACACAGATACGCAGTATTTT.

This clonotype was picked up a small number of times. The V gene is TRBV20-1, the J gene TRBJ1-2; TRBD1 might be the D (5 bases). The CDR3 is 11 amino acids. Germline CDR1 and CDR2: DFQATT and SNEGSKA (reference sequence). V lost 4 bases and J lost 4, with 7 bases in between. The CDR3 DNA reads TGCAGTGCTACAGGGCTCTATGGCTACACCTTC. Translated: CSATGLYGYTF.

The gene calls are TRBV5-6 and TRBJ2-3; D not certain. The CDR3 is made up of 14 amino acids. Germline CDR1 reads SGHDT; CDR2 reads YYEEEE. V shed 0 bases and J shed 1 base, with 6 bases lying between them. As DNA, the CDR3 is TGTGCCAGCAGCTTGGTGGACGGCACAGATACGCAGTATTTT. As protein: CASSLVDGTDTQYF.

The rearrangement links TRBV4-1 to TRBJ2-7; the match to TRBD1 covers 12 bases. There are 15 residues in the CDR3. Germline CDR1 is MGHRA and CDR2 is YSYEKL. Trimming cost V 4 bases and J 4 bases; bases outside gene matches: 5. In DNA form, the CDR3 reads TGCGCCAGCAGCCCGGGACAGGGGGCCCGGTACGAGCAGTACGTC. It is translated as CASSPGQGARYEQYV.

The CDR3 spells CSVVSPDRDDEQYF. CDR3 sequence (DNA): TGCAGCGTTGTTTCTCCGGACAGGGACGACGAGCAGTACTTC. V gene TRBV29-1 combines with J gene TRBJ2-7, with TRBD1 matching 8 bases. V trimming: 4 bases; J trimming: 5 bases; junction bases outside the gene matches: 10. Germline assignment: CDR1 SQVTM and CDR2 ANQGSEA. The CDR3 has 14 residues.

The chain links TRBV20-1 to TRBJ1-1; D remains unclear. This CDR3 has 15 residues. The ends were cut back, 5 bases at V and 1 base at J, with 17 bases in the middle. Germline-derived CDR1 and CDR2 are DFQATT and SNEGSKA (reference sequence). The CDR3, as DNA: TGCAGTGCTCTCGGGGAGGGTTCTAGGAACACTGAAGCTTTCTTT. It encodes CSALGEGSRNTEAFF.

This clonotype was observed a few times. The V gene is TRBV12-3 or TRBV12-4, the J gene TRBJ1-1; the D gene is possibly TRBD1 (5 bases). The CDR3 spans 13 residues. Trimming left V 6 bases short and J 11 bases short, with 19 bases between. CDR3 residues: CASRPPGALDAFF. The DNA for the CDR3 is TGTGCCAGCAGACCGCCCGGGGCCCTAGACGCTTTCTTT.

The chain is built from TRBV4-1 and TRBJ2-7; D not resolved. V was pared by 1 base and J by 5 bases, with 18 bases between. This CDR3 is 16 amino acids long. Germline V gene lookup returns CDR1 MGHRA and CDR2 YSYEKL. CDR3 loop: CASSQVMAPLGNEQYF. The DNA for the CDR3 is TGCGCCAGCAGCCAAGTGATGGCCCCCCTGGGAAACGAGCAGTACTTC.

This clonotype was seen repeatedly, ten times or more. The chain uses TRBV7-2 and TRBJ1-1; 8 positions agree with TRBD1. Germline trimming cut 3 bases from V and 1 base from J; bases unmatched to any gene: 4. CDR1 and CDR2 from the germline V gene are SGHTA and FQGNSA. The CDR3 is 15 amino acids. The CDR3 is CASSFAGTGNTEAFF. Written as DNA, the CDR3 is TGTGCCAGCAGCTTCGCCGGGACAGGGAACACTGAAGCTTTCTTT.

This clonotype was picked up a small number of times. This chain joins TRBV4-1 and TRBJ1-6, with a tentative D call TRBD1 (6 bases). The CDR3 totals 14 residues. Germline V lookup: CDR1 MGHRA, CDR2 YSYEKL. The V and J ends lost 1 base and 7 bases respectively, with 8 bases between them. The CDR3 region has the DNA TGCGCCAGCAGCCAAGCACAGGGAAATTCACCCCTCCACTTT. As protein: CASSQAQGNSPLHF.

At least ten counts were recorded for this clonotype. The V gene is TRBV7-9, the J gene TRBJ2-2, with D perhaps matching TRBD1 (5 bases). Trimming took off 7 bases at V and 3 bases at J, with 12 bases between the two ends. Germline-derived CDR1 and CDR2 are SEHNR and FQNEAQ (reference sequence). The CDR3 sequence is 14 residues long. DNA for the CDR3: TGTGCCAGCATCCTCAGGGCTTACACCGGGGAGCTGTTTTTT. Translating gives CASILRAYTGELFF.

The rearrangement joins TRBV5-1 to TRBJ2-1; 12 nucleotides align to TRBD1. CDR1 is SGHRS, CDR2 YFSETQ, per germline. This CDR3 contains 14 residues. V lost 5 bases to trimming and J lost 7 bases; unmatched junction nucleotides: 4. Written as DNA, the CDR3 is TGCGCCAGCAGTCTGGGACAGGGGGCGAATGAGCAGTTCTTC. Translating it yields CASSLGQGANEQFF.

At least ten counts were recorded for this clonotype. The chain has TRBV27 and TRBJ2-5; 8 nucleotides match TRBD1. This CDR3 has 13 residues. Germline V gene lookup returns CDR1 MNHEY and CDR2 SMNVEV (reference sequence). Trimming cost V 5 bases and J 5 bases; bases outside gene matches: 4. This chain's CDR3 is CASSGQGWETQYF. As DNA, the CDR3 is TGTGCCAGCAGTGGACAGGGATGGGAGACCCAGTACTTC.

A few counts support this clonotype. The chain employs TRBV5-5 and TRBJ1-2; tentatively, D is TRBD1 (6 bases). CDR1 and CDR2 (germline): SGHKS, YYEKEE (reference sequence). The CDR3 runs to 14 residues. The germline V and J ends were trimmed by 2 bases and 8 bases, with 16 bases remaining between them. CDR3 loop: CASSFWLGAEGYTF. As DNA, the CDR3 is TGTGCCAGCAGCTTTTGGCTGGGGGCGGAAGGCTACACCTTC.

This clonotype was counted ten times or more. The V and J genes are TRBV3-1 and TRBJ2-1; TRBD1 aligns across 9 bases. The CDR3 covers 14 residues. The ends lost 4 bases at V and 7 bases at J; junction bases unmatched: 5. Germline CDR1 reads LGHDT; CDR2 reads YNNKEL (reference sequence). The CDR3 spells CASSLTGTGNEQFF. CDR3 nucleotides: TGTGCCAGCAGCCTCACCGGGACAGGGAATGAGCAGTTCTTC.

This clonotype came up a few times. Here the CDR3 reads CASSQVVGLTNEKLFF. CDR3 nucleotides: TGTGCCAGCAGCCAAGTTGTGGGCTTAACTAATGAAAAACTGTTTTTT. The chain has TRBV3-1 and TRBJ1-4, with unresolved D. CDR3 length: 16 residues. Germline V gives CDR1 LGHDT, CDR2 YNNKEL (reference sequence). V dropped 1 base and J dropped 1 base, with 10 bases sitting between them.

CDR3 sequence (DNA): TGCAGCGGGACCGGACAGGCTGAAGCTTTCTTT. It translates to CSGTGQAEAFF. This chain links TRBV29-1 with TRBJ1-1; TRBD1 aligns across 7 bases. This CDR3 is built from 11 residues. Per germline, CDR1 SQVTM and CDR2 ANQGSEA. Unmatched junction bases numbered 5, after V lost 7 bases and J lost 6 bases. Together with reference TRBV29-1 and TRBJ1-1, the CDR3 gives the full variable domain: SAVISQKPSRDICQRGTSLTIQCQVDSQVTMMFWYRQQPGQSLTLIATANQGSEATYESGFVIDKFPISRPNLTFSTLTVSNMSPEDSSIYLCSGTGQAEAFFGQGTRLTVV.